This paragraph covers one T cell receptor beta chain sequence. Its antigen is not known. The germline CDR1 and CDR2 sequences are SGDLS and YYNGEE. With 0 bases clipped from V and 2 bases from J, the junction kept 2 bases outside the gene matches. The CDR3 spans 14 residues. A multiplex PCR was run with 60 Vbeta primers and 13 Jbeta primers. The data were produced by immunoSEQ multiplex PCR, yet TCRdb's version contains in-frame clones alone and is incomplete. The table includes roughly 100,000 clones, about 81% detected once. This entry comes from a study of cytomegalovirus exposure and HLA in healthy donors. Study results and limitations: Researchers counted 180 or so TCR beta chains as cytomegalovirus-associated.

The source is a male donor in good health and CMV-seropositive. V and J are TRBV9 and TRBJ2-7; TRBD1 matches at 7 bases. Sequenced: PBMCs. CDR3 nucleotide sequence: TGTGCCAGCAGCGTAGGGGGGACAGCCTACGAGCAGTACTTC. This encodes CASSVGGTAYEQYF.